Included here is one TCR beta chain sequence, with context. The repertoire was sequenced with immunoSEQ multiplex PCR; TCRdb's copy has only in-frame clones and lacks some. The repertoire includes tens of thousands of clones, around 86% of them detected once, and 2.5% to 3% sits in the top ten. The CDR3 totals 11 residues. In germline, CDR1 is MNHEY, CDR2 SVGAGI. Germline trimming cut 6 bases from V and 11 bases from J; bases unmatched to any gene: 5. This entry belongs to a study of blood T cell repertoires in COVID-19. Study summary: COVID-19 samples collected from the United States, Italy and Spain covered acute and convalescent phases.

This TCR was recovered from an elderly woman with acute or convalescent COVID-19. The chain carries TRBV6-5 and TRBJ1-1, with 8 bases that match TRBD1. The sequencing input was peripheral blood. CDR3 sequence: CASSATGDAFF. As DNA, the CDR3 is TGTGCCAGCAGCGCGACAGGGGATGCTTTCTTT.